The text below deals with one T cell receptor beta chain. This clonotype has ten or more counts. Its antigen is not yet known. The input lacks base qualities; no much larger clone sits a single base away. This sample stems from a study of early T cells in non-severe SARS-CoV-2 infection (TCRdb year 2021). Background for the entire study: Because TCR sequencing relied on bulk RNA taken from unsorted whole blood, pairing of alpha and beta chains was not possible.

This was a case-control study nested in a cohort of healthcare workers in London, UK, who had nasopharyngeal swab PCR tests and blood samples taken every week. Healthcare workers were enrolled in the week of the UK lockdown, from 23 to 31 March 2020, and were followed every week for up to roughly 16 weeks. General conclusions and limits of the study: VDJdb matching was skewed toward anti-spike CD8 responses, so virus-specific expansions were likely underestimated and private and CD4 specificities were missed.

The trim is 0 bases for V and 5 bases for J, with a gap of 19 bases between the germline ends. CDR1 SGHAT and CDR2 FQDESV are derived from the germline V gene (reference sequence). The cysteine opens and the phenylalanine closes a CDR3 of 17 amino acids. The read is trimmed to its CDR3 DNA, 51 bases read in frame from base 1. Library preparation used 5' RACE. Sequencing took place on a NextSeq 500. The TCR library protocol attached unique molecular identifiers to individual cDNA molecules to correct for sequencing error and PCR bias. Sequencing covered both TCR alpha and beta chains, and within each sample the abundances of alpha and beta sequences were tightly co-correlated. Processing in the source paper ran as follows. Decombinator V4 was used to annotate the V gene, J gene and CDR3 of the TCR sequences. TCRs were defined as expanded if a significant change between any two time points was detected under a Poisson model with p below 0.0001. TCR abundances were normalised to the total number of TCRs sequenced per sample and expressed as counts per million. TRAV1-2 paired with TRAJ12, TRAJ20 or TRAJ33 defined MAIT TCRs, while TRAV10 paired with TRAJ18 defined iNKT TCRs. VDJdb, accessed on 1 November 2021, was searched for TCRs annotated for CMV, EBV and SARS-CoV-2, and TCRs annotated for more than one antigen were excluded. Through fastp at Q25 and MiXCR, TCRdb rebuilt clones from the public reads, retaining in-frame beta chains. Rows with one shared CDR3 protein collapse into an entry with the most common genes and DNA. None of the V and J calls come from the authors' own analysis; TCRdb made them. The sample yields about 59,000 distinct CDR3 sequences; roughly 12% were counted once. The ten largest clones add up to 2.9% of the sample.

The clonotype originates from an adult who was a healthcare worker with PCR-confirmed SARS-CoV-2 infection or an uninfected control (not recorded which). The receptor chain draws on TRBV11-1 and TRBJ2-5, with the D assignment possibly TRBD1 or TRBD2, given 5 matching bases for each. The sequencing input was whole blood. This receptor carries the CDR3 CASSLAINWGFAETQYF. The DNA reads as follows: TGTGCCAGCAGCTTAGCGATTAACTGGGGGTTTGCGGAGACCCAGTACTTC.